This entry describes one T cell receptor beta chain. The source of the sample is a study of blood T cell repertoires in COVID-19. About the study: From the United States, Italy and Spain came samples of acute and convalescent COVID-19.

Losses at the gene ends were 7 bases for V and 4 bases for J; bases not matched to a gene: 8. The germline gives CDR1 MNHEY, CDR2 SVGAGI. This CDR3 is built from 14 residues. Per the original methods: The authors estimated nucleated cell counts from reference gene primer amplification. Assay: immunoSEQ multiplex PCR; the TCRdb copy retains only in-frame clones and omits some. Clone size and the V and J calls come from that table; the DNA yielded D and trimming. The sample lists some 55,000 clones, around four fifths occurring once. The rearrangement uses TRBV6-5 and TRBJ2-5, with 8 bases lining up with TRBD2. This TCR came from a woman aged 60-75 years with acute or convalescent COVID-19. The sample consisted of peripheral blood. In nucleotides, the CDR3 is TGTGCCAGCACCCTGCGGGGGGCGCGAGAGACCCAGTACTTC. Amino acid sequence: CASTLRGARETQYF.